This TCR beta chain was recorded in a study of blood T cells in healthy people across ages. The study's findings and limits: Older age went with lower TCR beta diversity per million T cells, in a roughly linear way. The long-lived group displayed more naive CD4+ cells, plus higher diversity, than the aged donors did. Diversity was estimated from one million T cells, and these estimates were considered underestimates. The donors' CMV status was not determined, possibly confounding changes in expanded clonotypes.

This CDR3 has 15 amino acids. Trimming removed 0 bases from V and 5 bases from J, with 9 bases in between. The germline CDR1 and CDR2 sequences are SGHRS and YFSETQ. This clonotype has at least ten counts. Its cognate antigen is unknown. Using a J-beta primer mix together with a sample-barcoded 5' primer, a second PCR was run for roughly 7 to 11 cycles. TCRdb called the 5' RACE reads again in MiXCR, with one record for every CDR3 protein. The sample shows roughly 700,000 distinct CDR3 sequences, about 30% of them seen only once. This sequence was found in a woman of 80 years or more in good health. The V gene is TRBV5-1, the J gene TRBJ1-6; D is undetermined. Sequenced sample: blood. The CDR3 coding sequence is TGCGCCAGCAGCTTGGAATCGCGGGATAATTCACCCCTCCACTTT. Translation gives CASSLESRDNSPLHF.